The clone carrying this TCR beta chain was picked up many times. Primers covering all TCR V genes were used in emulsion RT-PCR on CD8+ T cells. The source of the sample is a study of T cell repertoires in breast cancer. Germline-derived CDR1 and CDR2 are DFQATT and SNEGSKA (reference sequence). The CDR3 is made up of 13 amino acids. Unpaired genes were suppressed by blocking oligonucleotides during a second nested PCR. TCRdb processed the emulsion pairing reads anew with MiXCR; each CDR3 protein has one entry. The sample consists of tens of thousands of distinct CDR3 sequences, 45% of them appearing once.

The sample comprised CD8+ T cells. The clonotype originates from a pool of human donors with breast cancer or a healthy control (not recorded which). The rearrangement uses TRBV20-1 and TRBJ2-3; D remains unclear. Here the CDR3 reads CSSSVGSTDTQYF. The CDR3 DNA is TGCAGCAGTTCCGTGGGTAGCACAGATACGCAGTATTTT.